The clone carrying this TCR beta chain was seen many times. Antigen unknown. The data are from a study of T cells in Graves' hyperthyroidism and ophthalmopathy. Study-level results: Using 13 V-J features, a model discriminated ophthalmopathy from stable hyperthyroidism. Most thyroid-expanded clonotypes above 0.001 were also found in blood.

CDR3 length: 13 residues. Looked up from germline, CDR1 is KGHSH and CDR2 is LQKENI. V dropped 3 bases and J dropped 4 bases, with 6 bases sitting between them. Amplified TCR beta CDR3 regions derived from RNA transcripts. First-round RT-PCR targeting the TCR CDR3 was performed with the HTBI primer set. TCRdb used MiXCR to reprocess the multiplex PCR reads, holding one entry per CDR3 protein. The sample lists more than 500,000 distinct CDR3 sequences, about 16% occurring once. This receptor was obtained from a woman aged 30 to 39 with Graves' hyperthyroidism. The chain joins TRBV18 to TRBJ2-2; D unresolved. Material for sequencing was blood. In nucleotides, the CDR3 is TGTGCCAGCTCACCGAGTCGCACCGGGGAGCTGTTTTTT. Amino acids: CASSPSRTGELFF.